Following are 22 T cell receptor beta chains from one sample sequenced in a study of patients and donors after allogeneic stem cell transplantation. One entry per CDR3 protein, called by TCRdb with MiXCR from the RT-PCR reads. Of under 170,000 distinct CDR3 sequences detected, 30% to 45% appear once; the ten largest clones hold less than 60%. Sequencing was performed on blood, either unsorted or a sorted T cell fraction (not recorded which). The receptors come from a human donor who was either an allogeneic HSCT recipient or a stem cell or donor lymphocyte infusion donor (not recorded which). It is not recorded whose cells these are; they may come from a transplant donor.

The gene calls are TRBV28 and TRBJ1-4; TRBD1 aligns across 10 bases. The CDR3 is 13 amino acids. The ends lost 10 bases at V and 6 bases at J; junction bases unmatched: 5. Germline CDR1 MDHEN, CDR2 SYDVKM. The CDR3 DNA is TGTGCCATCAGGACAGGGGGGGATGAAAAACTGTTTTTT. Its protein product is CAIRTGGDEKLFF. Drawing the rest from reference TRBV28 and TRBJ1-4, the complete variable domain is DVKVTQSSRYLVKRTGEKVFLECVQDMDHENMFWYRQDPGLGLRLIYFSYDVKMKEKGDIPEGYSVSREKKERFSLILESASTNQTSMYLCAIRTGGDEKLFFGSGTQLSVL.

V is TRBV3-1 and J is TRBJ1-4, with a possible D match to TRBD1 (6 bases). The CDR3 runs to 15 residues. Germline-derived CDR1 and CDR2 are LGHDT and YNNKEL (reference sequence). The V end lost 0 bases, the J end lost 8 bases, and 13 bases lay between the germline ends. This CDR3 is CASSQDEGGVEKLFF. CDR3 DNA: TGTGCCAGCAGCCAAGATGAGGGGGGAGTCGAAAAACTGTTTTTT.

The DNA of the CDR3 is TGTGCCCCAAATCATGAGCAGTTCTTC. Its translation is CAPNHEQFF. The chain combines TRBV2 with TRBJ2-1, with D uncertain. The CDR3 extends over 9 amino acids. Trimming pared 11 bases from V and 8 bases from J, leaving 7 bases between. Per the germline V gene, CDR1 is SNHLY and CDR2 is FYNNEI.

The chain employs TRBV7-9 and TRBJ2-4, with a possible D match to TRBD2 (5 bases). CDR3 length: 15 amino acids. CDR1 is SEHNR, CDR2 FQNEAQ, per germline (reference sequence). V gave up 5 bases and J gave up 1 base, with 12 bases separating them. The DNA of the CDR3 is TGTGCCAGCAGCCAGTCCGGGGAGGCCAAAAACATTCAGTACTTC. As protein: CASSQSGEAKNIQYF.

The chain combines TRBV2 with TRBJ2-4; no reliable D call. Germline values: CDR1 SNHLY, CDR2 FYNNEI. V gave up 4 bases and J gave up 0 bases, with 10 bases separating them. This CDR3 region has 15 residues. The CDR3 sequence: CASSVGRVAKNIQYF. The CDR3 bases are TGTGCCAGCAGTGTAGGTCGGGTAGCCAAAAACATTCAGTACTTC.

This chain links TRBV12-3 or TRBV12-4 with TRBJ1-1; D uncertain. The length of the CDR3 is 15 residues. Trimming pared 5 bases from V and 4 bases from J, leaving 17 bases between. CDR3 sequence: CASSPHGLPATEAFF. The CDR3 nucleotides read TGTGCCAGCAGTCCCCATGGCCTCCCGGCCACTGAAGCTTTCTTT.

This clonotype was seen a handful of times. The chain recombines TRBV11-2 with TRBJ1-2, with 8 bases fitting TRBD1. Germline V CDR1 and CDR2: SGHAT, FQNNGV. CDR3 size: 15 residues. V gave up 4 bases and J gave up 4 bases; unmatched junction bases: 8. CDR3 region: CASSSWDRRAYGYTF. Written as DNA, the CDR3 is TGTGCCAGCAGCTCCTGGGACAGGAGGGCCTATGGCTACACCTTC.

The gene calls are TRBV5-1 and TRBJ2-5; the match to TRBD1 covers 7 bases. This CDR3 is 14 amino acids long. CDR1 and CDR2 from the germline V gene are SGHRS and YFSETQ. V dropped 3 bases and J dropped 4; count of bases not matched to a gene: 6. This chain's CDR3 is CASSWTGSRETQYF. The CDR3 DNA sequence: TGCGCCAGCAGCTGGACAGGAAGTAGAGAGACCCAGTACTTC.

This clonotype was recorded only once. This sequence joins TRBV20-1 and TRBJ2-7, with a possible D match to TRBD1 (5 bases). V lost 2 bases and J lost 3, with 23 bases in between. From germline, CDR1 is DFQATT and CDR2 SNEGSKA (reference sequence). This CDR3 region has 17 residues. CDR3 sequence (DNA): TGCAGTGCTAGACCCCGCGAACCAAAACAGGACCACTACGAGCAGTACTTC. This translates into CSARPREPKQDHYEQYF.

For the CDR3, the DNA is TGCAGTGCTAGAGGGACCTCCGAGACTGAAGCTTTCTTT. It translates to CSARGTSETEAFF. The rearrangement joins TRBV20-1 to TRBJ1-1, with D hard to call. V was shortened by 1 base and J by 5 bases, with 11 bases between the two germline ends. From germline, CDR1 is DFQATT and CDR2 SNEGSKA (reference sequence). The CDR3 has 13 residues.

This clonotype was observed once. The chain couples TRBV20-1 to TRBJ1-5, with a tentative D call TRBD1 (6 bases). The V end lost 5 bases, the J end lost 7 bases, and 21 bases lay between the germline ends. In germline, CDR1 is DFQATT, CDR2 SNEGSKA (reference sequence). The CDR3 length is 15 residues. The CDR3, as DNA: TGCAGTGCTCCCCAGATTCGGGGGGCCGGACAGCCCCAGCATTTT. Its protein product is CSAPQIRGAGQPQHF.

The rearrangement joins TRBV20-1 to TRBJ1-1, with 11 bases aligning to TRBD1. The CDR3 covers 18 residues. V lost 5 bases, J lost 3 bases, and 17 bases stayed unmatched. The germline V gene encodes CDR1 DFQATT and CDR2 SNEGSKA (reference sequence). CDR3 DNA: TGCAGTGCTCCCGGGACAGGGGGGGTAGGTCGAGTGTACACTGAAGCTTTCTTT. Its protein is CSAPGTGGVGRVYTEAFF.

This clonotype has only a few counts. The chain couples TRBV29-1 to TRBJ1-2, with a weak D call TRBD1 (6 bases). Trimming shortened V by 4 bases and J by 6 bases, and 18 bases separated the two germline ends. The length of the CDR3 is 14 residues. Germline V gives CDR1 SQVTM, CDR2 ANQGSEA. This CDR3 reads CSVVEQGQGNGYTF. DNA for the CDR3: TGCAGCGTTGTGGAACAGGGTCAGGGCAATGGCTACACCTTC.

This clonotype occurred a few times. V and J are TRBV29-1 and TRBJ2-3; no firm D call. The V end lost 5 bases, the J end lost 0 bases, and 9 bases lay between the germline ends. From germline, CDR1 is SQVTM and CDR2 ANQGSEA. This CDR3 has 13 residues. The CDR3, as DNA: TGCAGCGTTTCAGTGAGAAGCACAGATACGCAGTATTTT. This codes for CSVSVRSTDTQYF.

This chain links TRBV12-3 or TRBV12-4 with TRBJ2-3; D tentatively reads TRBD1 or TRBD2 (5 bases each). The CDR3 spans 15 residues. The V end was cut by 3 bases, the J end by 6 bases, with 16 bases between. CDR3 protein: CASSFPGRASDTQYF. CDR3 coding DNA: TGTGCCAGCAGTTTTCCGGGACGCGCCTCGGATACGCAGTATTTT.

The CDR3 here is CASSQDLYPSLYF. The CDR3 nucleotides read TGTGCCAGCAGCCAAGATCTCTACCCTTCGTTGTATTTT. The V and J genes are TRBV3-1 and TRBJ2-3; unclear D gene. Germline-derived CDR1 and CDR2 are LGHDT and YNNKEL (reference sequence). Trimming pared 0 bases from V and 14 bases from J, leaving 15 bases between. The CDR3 loop spans 13 amino acids.

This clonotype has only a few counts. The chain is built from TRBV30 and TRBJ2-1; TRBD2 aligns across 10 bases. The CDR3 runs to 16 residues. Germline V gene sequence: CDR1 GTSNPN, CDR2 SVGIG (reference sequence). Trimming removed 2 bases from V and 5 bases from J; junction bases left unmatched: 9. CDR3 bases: TGTGCCTGGAGTCCCCTCGGGCTAGCGGGGGACAATGAGCAGTTCTTC. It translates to CAWSPLGLAGDNEQFF.

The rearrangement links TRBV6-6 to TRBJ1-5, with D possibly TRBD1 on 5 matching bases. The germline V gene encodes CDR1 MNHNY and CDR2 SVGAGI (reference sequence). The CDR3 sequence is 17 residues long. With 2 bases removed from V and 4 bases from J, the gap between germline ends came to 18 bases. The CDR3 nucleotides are TGTGCCAGCAGTTACGTCGGGGAAGCAGGGAAAAATCAGCCCCAGCATTTT. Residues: CASSYVGEAGKNQPQHF.

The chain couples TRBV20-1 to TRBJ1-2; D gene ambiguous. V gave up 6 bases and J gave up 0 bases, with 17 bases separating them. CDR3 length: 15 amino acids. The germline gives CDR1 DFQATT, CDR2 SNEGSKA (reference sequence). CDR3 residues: CSANHSPLANYGYTF. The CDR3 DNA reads TGCAGTGCCAACCACAGCCCCCTCGCTAACTATGGCTACACCTTC.

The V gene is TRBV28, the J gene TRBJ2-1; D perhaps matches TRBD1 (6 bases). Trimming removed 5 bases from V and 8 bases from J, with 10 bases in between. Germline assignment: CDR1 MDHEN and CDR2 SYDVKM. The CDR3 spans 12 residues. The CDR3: CASSPHRDEQFF. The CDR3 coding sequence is TGTGCCAGCAGTCCTCACAGGGATGAGCAGTTCTTC.

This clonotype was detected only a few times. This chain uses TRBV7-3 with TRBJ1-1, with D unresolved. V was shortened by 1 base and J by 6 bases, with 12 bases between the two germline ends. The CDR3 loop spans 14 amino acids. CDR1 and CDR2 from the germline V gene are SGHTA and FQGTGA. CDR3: CASSLIPVGAEAFF. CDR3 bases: TGTGCCAGCAGCTTAATCCCAGTAGGCGCTGAAGCTTTCTTT.

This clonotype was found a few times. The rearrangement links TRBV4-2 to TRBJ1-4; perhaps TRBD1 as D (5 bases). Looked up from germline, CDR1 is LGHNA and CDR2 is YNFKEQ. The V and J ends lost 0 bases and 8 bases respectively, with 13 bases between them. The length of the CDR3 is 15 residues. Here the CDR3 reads CASSQDWRTNEKLFF. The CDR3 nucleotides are TGTGCCAGCAGCCAAGATTGGCGGACAAACGAAAAACTGTTTTTT.